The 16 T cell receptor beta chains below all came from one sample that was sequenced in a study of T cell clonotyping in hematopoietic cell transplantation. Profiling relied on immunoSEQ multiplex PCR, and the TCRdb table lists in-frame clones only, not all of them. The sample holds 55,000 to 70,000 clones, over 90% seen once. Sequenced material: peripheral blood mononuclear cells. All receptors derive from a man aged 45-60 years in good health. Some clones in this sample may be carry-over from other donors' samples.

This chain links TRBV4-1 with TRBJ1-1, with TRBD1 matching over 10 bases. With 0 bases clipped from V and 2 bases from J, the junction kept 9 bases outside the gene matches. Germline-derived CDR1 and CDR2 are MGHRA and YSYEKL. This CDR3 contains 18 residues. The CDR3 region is CASSQEPSGTGVNTEAFF. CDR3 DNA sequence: TGCGCCAGCAGCCAAGAGCCATCCGGGACAGGGGTAAACACTGAAGCTTTCTTT.

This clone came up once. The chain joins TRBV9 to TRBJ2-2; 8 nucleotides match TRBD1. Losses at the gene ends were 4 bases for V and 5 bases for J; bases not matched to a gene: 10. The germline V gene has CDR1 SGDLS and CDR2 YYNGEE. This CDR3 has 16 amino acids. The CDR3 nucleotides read TGTGCCAGCAGCCCACGCCACAGGGGGATTACCGGGGAGCTGTTTTTT. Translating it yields CASSPRHRGITGELFF.

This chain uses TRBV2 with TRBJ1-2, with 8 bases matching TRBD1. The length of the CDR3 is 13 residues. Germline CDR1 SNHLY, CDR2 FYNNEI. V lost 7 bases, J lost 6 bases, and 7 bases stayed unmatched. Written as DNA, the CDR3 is TGTGCCAGCATCCTTGACAGGGGCAATGGCTACACCTTC. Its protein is CASILDRGNGYTF.

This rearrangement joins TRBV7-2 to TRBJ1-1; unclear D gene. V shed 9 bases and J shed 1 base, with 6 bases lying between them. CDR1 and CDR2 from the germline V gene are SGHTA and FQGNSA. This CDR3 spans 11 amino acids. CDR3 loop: CASGGNTEAFF. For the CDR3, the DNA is TGTGCCAGTGGAGGGAACACTGAAGCTTTCTTT.

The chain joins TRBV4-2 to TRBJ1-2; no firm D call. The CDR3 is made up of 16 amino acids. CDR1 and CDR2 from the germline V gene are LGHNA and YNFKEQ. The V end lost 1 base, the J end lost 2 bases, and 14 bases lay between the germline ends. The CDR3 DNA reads TGTGCCAGCAGCCAAGCGTCCGGCGCTATGAACTATGGCTACACCTTC. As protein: CASSQASGAMNYGYTF.

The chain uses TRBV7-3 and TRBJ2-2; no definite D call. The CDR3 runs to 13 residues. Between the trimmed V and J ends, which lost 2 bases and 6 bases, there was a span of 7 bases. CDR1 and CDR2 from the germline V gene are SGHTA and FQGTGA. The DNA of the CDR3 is TGTGCCAGCAGCTTATCGCCCTCCGGGGAGCTGTTTTTT. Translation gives CASSLSPSGELFF. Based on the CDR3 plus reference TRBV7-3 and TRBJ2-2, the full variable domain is GAGVSQTPSNKVTEKGKYVELRCDPISGHTALYWYRQSLGQGPEFLIYFQGTGAADDSGLPNDRFFAVRPEGSVSTLKIQRTERGDSAVYLCASSLSPSGELFFGEGSRLTVL.

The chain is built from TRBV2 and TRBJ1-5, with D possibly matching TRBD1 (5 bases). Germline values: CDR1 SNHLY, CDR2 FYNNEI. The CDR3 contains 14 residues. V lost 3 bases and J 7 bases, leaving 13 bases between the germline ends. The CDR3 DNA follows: TGTGCCAGCAGTGACAGGGTCTTAGCACAGCCCCAGCATTTT. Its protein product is CASSDRVLAQPQHF.

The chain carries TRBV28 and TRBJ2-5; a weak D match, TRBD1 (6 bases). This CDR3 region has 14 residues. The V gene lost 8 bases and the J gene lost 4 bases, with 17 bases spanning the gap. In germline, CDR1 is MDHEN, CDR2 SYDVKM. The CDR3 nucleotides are TGTGCCAGCCAATCCACAGGGTTTCGAGAGACCCAGTACTTC. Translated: CASQSTGFRETQYF.

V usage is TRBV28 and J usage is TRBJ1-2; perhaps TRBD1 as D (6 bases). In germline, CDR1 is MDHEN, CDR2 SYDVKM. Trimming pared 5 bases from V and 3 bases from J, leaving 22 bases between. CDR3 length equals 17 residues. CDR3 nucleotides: TGTGCCAGCAGTCCTGGGGGCGCAGGGGAGGTGGACTATGGCTACACCTTC. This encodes CASSPGGAGEVDYGYTF.

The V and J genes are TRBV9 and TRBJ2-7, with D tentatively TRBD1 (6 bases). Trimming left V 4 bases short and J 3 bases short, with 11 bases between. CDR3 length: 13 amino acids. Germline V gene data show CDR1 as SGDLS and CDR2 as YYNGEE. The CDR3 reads CASSFRDNYEQYF. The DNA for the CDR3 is TGTGCCAGCAGCTTCCGGGACAACTACGAGCAGTACTTC.

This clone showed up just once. CDR3 nucleotide sequence: TGTGCCACCAGCAGAGTCGGCGCGGGTAATGAAAAACTGTTTTTT. As protein: CATSRVGAGNEKLFF. V and J are TRBV15 and TRBJ1-4; D not certain. From germline, CDR1 is LNHNV and CDR2 YYDKDF (reference sequence). This CDR3 has 15 residues. V lost 1 base to trimming and J lost 4 bases, with 10 bases between them. Supplemented by reference TRBV15 and TRBJ1-4, the full variable domain reads DAMVIQNPRYQVTQFGKPVTLSCSQTLNHNVMYWYQQKSSQAPKLLFHYYDKDFNNEADTPDNFQSRRPNTSFCFLDIRSPGLGDTAMYLCATSRVGAGNEKLFFGSGTQLSVL.

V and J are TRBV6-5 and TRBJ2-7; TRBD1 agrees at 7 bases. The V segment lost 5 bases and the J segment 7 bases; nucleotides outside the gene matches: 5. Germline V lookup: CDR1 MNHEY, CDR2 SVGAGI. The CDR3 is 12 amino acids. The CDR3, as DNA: TGTGCCAGCAGTCCGGACAGGCGAGAGCAGTACTTC. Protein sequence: CASSPDRREQYF.

CDR3 nucleotides: TGTGCCAGCGGCCGGGACAGGGGGGACTACGAGCAGTACTTC. Amino acid sequence: CASGRDRGDYEQYF. The rearrangement links TRBV6-5 to TRBJ2-7; 11 bases agree with TRBD1. CDR1 is MNHEY, CDR2 SVGAGI, per germline. CDR3 size: 14 residues. With V trimmed by 8 bases and J by 3 bases, 6 bases remained unmatched.

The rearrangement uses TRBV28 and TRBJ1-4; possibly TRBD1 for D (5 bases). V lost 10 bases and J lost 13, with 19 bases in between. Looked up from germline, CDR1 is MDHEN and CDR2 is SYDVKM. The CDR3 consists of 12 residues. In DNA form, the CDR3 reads TGTGCCACCCAGTTTGAAGACAGAGGACTGTTTTTT. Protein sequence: CATQFEDRGLFF.

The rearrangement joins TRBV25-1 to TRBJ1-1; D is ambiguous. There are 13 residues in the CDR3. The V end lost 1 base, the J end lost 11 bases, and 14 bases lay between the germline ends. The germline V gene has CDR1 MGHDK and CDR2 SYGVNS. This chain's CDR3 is CASSESPGLRAFF. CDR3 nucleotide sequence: TGTGCCAGCAGTGAATCCCCAGGCCTCAGGGCTTTCTTT.

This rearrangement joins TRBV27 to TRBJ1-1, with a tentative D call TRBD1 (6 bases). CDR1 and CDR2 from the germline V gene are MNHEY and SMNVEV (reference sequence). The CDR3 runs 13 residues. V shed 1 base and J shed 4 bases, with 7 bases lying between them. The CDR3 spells CASSLWGATEAFF. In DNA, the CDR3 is TGTGCCAGCAGTTTATGGGGGGCCACTGAAGCTTTCTTT.